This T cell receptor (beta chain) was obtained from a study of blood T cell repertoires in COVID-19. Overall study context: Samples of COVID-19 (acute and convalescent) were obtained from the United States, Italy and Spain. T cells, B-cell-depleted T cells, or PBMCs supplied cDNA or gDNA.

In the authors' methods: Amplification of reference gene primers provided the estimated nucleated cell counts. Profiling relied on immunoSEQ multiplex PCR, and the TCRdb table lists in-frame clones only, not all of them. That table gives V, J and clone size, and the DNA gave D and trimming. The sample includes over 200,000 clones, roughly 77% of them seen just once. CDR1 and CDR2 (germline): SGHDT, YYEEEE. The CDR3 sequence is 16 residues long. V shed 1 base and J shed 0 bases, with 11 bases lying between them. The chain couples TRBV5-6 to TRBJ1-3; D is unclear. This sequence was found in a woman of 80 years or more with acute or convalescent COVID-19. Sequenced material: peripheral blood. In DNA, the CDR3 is TGTGCCAGCAGCTTGTATTACAGAGACTCTGGAAACACCATATATTTT. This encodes CASSLYYRDSGNTIYF.